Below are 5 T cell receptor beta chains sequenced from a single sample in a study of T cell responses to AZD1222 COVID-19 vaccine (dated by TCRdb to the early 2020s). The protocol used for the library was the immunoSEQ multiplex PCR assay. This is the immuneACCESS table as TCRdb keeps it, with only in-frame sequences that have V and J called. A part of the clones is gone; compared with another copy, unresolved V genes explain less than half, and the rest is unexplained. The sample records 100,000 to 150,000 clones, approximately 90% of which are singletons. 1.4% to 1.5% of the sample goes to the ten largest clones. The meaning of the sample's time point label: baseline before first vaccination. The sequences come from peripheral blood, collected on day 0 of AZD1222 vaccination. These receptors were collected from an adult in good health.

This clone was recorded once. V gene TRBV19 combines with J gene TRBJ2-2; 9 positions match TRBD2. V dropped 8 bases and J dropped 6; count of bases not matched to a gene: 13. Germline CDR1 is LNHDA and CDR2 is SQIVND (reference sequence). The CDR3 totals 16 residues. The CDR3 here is CASDPSRGLASGELFF. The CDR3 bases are TGTGCCAGTGACCCATCGCGGGGACTAGCTTCCGGGGAGCTGTTTTTT.

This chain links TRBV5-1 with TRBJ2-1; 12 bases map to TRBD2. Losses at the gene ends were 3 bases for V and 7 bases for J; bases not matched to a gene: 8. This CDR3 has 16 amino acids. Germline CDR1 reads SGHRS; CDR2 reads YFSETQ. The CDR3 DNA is TGCGCCAGCAGCTACCCTAGCGGGGGGGCCGCTAATGAGCAGTTCTTC. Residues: CASSYPSGGAANEQFF.

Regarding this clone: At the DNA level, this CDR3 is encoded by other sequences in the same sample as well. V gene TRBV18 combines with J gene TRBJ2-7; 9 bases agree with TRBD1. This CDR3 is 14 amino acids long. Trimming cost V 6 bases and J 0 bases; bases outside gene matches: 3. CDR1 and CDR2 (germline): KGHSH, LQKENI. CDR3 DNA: TGTGCCAGCTCCCCGGGACAGGGCTCCTACGAGCAGTACTTC. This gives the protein CASSPGQGSYEQYF.

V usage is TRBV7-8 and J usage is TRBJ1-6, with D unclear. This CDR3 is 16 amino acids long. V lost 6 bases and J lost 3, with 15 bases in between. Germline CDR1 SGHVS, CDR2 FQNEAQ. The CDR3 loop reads CASREGSGLYNSPLHF. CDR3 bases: TGTGCCAGCAGGGAGGGAAGTGGGCTCTATAATTCACCCCTCCACTTT.

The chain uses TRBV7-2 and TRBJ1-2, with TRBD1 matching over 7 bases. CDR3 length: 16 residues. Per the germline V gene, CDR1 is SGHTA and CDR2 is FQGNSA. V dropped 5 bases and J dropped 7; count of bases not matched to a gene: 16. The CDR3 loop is CASSPRDRYLGGGYTF. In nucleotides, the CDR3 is TGTGCCAGCAGCCCCCGGGACAGATATCTAGGCGGTGGCTACACCTTC.